This T cell receptor beta chain was profiled in a study of blood T cell repertoires in COVID-19. Study in general: COVID-19 samples collected from the United States, Italy and Spain covered acute and convalescent phases. Sample material is recorded as cDNA or gDNA derived from T cells, B-cell-depleted T cells, or PBMCs.

Clones were read by immunoSEQ multiplex PCR, and TCRdb kept only the in-frame ones, dropping some. The sample carries about 59,000 clones, less than 80% recorded once. Sequencing was performed on peripheral blood. The TCR was taken from a man aged 55 to 69 with acute or convalescent COVID-19.

The CDR3 sequence: CATLYQPQHF. The CDR3 nucleotides read TGCGCCACCCTGTATCAGCCCCAGCATTTT. This chain joins TRBV10-1 and TRBJ1-5; D gene ambiguous. The CDR3 extends over 10 amino acids. The germline V and J ends were trimmed by 10 bases and 5 bases, with 6 bases remaining between them. Germline V lookup: CDR1 WNHNN, CDR2 SYGVQD (reference sequence).